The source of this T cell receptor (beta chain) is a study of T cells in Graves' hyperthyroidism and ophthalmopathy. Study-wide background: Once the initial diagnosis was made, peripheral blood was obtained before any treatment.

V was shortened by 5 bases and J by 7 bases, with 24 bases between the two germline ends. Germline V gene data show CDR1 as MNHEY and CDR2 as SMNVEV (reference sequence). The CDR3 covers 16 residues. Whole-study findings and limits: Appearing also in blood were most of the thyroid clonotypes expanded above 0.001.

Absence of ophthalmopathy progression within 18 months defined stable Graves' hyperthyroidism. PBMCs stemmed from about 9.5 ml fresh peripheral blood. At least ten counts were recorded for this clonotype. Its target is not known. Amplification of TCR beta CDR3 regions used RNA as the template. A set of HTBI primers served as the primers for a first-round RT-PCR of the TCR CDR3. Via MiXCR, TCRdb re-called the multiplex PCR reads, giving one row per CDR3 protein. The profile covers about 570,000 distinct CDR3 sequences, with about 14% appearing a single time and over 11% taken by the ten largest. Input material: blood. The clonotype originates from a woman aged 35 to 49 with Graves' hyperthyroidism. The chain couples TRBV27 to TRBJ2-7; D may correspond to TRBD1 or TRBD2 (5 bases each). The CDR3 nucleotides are TGTGCCAGCAGTGGACTCACCGGGACCCACTCGAAGGAGCAGTACTTC. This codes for CASSGLTGTHSKEQYF.